This T cell receptor (beta chain) came from a study of control samples from healthy donors and cancer patients. V trimming: 4 bases; J trimming: 6 bases; junction bases outside the gene matches: 11. In germline, CDR1 is SGHRS, CDR2 YFSETQ. The CDR3 extends over 15 amino acids. Sequenced by immunoSEQ multiplex PCR; TCRdb stores in-frame clones only, minus some. The sample records roughly 92,000 clones, around nine tenths being singletons. V is TRBV5-1 and J is TRBJ2-7; the match to TRBD1 covers 9 bases. The TCR was taken from a woman in her sixties in good health. Input material: blood. The CDR3 nucleotides are TGCGCCAGCAGCCGGACCGGGACAGGGACGGGCGAGCAGTACTTC. This sequence encodes CASSRTGTGTGEQYF.